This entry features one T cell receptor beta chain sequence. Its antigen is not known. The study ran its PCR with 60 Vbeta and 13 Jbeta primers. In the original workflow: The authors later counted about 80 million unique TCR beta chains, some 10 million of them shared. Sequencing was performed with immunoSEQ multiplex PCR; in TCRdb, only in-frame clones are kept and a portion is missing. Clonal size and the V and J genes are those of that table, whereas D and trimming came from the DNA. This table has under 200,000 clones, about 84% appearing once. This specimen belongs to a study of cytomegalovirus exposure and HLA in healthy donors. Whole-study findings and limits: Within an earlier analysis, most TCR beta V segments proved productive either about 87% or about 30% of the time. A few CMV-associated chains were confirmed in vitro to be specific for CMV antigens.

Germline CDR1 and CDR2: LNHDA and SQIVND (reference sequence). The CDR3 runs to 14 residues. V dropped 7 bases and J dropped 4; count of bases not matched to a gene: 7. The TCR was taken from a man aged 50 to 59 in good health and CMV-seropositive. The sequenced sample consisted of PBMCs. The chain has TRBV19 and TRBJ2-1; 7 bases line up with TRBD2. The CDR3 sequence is CASMGEGKYNEQFF. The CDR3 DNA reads TGTGCCAGTATGGGGGAGGGGAAGTACAATGAGCAGTTCTTC.